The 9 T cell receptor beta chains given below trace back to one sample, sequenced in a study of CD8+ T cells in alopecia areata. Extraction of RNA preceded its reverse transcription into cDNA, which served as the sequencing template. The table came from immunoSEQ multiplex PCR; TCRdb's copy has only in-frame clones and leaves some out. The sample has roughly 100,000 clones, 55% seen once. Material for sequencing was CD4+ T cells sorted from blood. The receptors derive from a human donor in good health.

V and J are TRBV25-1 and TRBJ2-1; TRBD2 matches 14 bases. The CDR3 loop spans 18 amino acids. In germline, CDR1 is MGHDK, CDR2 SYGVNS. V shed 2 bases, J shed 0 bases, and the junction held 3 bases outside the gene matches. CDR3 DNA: TGTGCCAGCAGTGAAGAAGGGACTAGCGGGGGCTCCTACAATGAGCAGTTCTTC. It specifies CASSEEGTSGGSYNEQFF.

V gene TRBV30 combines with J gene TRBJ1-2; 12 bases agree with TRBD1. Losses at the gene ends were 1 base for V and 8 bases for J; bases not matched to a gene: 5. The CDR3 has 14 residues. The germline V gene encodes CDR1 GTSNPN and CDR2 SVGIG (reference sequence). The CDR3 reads CAWSAGTGGLGYTF. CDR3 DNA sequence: TGTGCCTGGAGTGCCGGGACAGGGGGCTTGGGCTACACCTTC.

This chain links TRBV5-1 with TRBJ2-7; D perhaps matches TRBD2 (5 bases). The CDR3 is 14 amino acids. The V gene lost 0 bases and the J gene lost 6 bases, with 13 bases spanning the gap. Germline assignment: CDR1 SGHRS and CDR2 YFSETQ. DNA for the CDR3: TGCGCCAGCAGCTTGGATACTAGGATTAGCGAGCAGTACTTC. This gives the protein CASSLDTRISEQYF.

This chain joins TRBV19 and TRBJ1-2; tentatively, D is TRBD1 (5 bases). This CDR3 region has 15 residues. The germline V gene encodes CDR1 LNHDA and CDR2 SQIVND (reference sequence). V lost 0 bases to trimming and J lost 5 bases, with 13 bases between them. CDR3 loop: CASSIDSAGSYGYTF. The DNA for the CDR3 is TGTGCCAGTAGTATAGATTCGGCAGGGTCGTATGGCTACACCTTC.

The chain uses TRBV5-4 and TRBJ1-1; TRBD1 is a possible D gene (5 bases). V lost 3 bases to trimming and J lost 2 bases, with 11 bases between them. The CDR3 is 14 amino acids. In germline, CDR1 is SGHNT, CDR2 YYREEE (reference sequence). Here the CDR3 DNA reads TGTGCCAGCAGCTCCCAGACAGACAACACTGAAGCTTTCTTT. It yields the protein CASSSQTDNTEAFF.

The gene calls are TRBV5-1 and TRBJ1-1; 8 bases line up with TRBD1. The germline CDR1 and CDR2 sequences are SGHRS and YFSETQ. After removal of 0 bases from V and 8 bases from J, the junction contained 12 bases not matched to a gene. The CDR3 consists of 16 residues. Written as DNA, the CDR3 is TGCGCCAGCAGCTTGGCCTCGACAGGGGCCCCCGCAGAAGCTTTCTTT. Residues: CASSLASTGAPAEAFF.

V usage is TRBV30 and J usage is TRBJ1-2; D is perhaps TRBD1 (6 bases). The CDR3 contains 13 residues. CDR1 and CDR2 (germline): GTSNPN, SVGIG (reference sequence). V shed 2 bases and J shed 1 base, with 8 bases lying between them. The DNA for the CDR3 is TGTGCCTGGAGTCAGGACAGTAACTATGGCTACACCTTC. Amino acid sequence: CAWSQDSNYGYTF.

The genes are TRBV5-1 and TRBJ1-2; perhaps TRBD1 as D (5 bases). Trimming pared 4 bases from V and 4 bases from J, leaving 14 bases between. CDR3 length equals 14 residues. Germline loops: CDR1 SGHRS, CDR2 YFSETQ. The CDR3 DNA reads TGCGCCAGCAGCCCCCGGGACGTACTCTATGGCTACACCTTC. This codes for CASSPRDVLYGYTF.

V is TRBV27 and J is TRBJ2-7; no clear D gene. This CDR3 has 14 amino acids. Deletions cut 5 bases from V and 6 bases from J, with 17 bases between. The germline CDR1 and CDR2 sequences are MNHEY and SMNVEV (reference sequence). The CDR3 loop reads CASSRTTYAGEQYF. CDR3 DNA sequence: TGTGCCAGCAGTCGTACGACTTATGCAGGCGAGCAGTACTTC.